These 24 T cell receptor beta chains came from one sample sequenced in a study of T-cell reconstitution after alpha-beta-depleted transplantation in children. Preparation of the TCRbeta library used unique molecular identifiers. Via MiXCR, TCRdb re-called the PCR reads, giving one row per CDR3 protein. The sample has about 470,000 distinct CDR3 sequences, about 40% seen once. The specimen was PBMCs, collected before TCRalphabeta/CD19-depleted stem cell transplant. The source of these receptors is a girl aged 2 to 9 with aplastic anemia, due to receive a stem cell transplant.

This clonotype was counted ten times or more. The chain recombines TRBV5-1 with TRBJ1-2; tentatively, D is TRBD1 (6 bases). V shed 4 bases and J shed 8 bases, with 21 bases lying between them. The CDR3 has 15 amino acids. CDR1 SGHRS and CDR2 YFSETQ come from the germline V gene. The CDR3 DNA reads as TGCGCCAGCAGCCCCCGACAGGCTGGCCGATCCGGCTACACCTTC. Protein product: CASSPRQAGRSGYTF.

This clonotype was counted a single time. This chain connects TRBV29-1 to TRBJ2-1; D not resolved. In germline, CDR1 is SQVTM, CDR2 ANQGSEA. The V end lost 7 bases, the J end lost 7 bases, and 11 bases lay between the germline ends. The CDR3 consists of 11 residues. This chain's CDR3 is CSGVQWNEQFF. Written as DNA, the CDR3 is TGCAGCGGAGTCCAGTGGAATGAGCAGTTCTTC.

The table lists this clonotype with a few counts. The chain links TRBV20-1 to TRBJ2-5; TRBD2 agrees at 15 bases. V shed 6 bases, J shed 7 bases, and the junction held 18 bases outside the gene matches. Germline V lookup: CDR1 DFQATT, CDR2 SNEGSKA (reference sequence). The CDR3 extends over 18 amino acids. Here the CDR3 reads CSASGLAGGPGVLRTQYF. The CDR3, as DNA: TGCAGTGCCTCCGGACTAGCGGGAGGGCCGGGGGTTTTGAGGACCCAGTACTTC.

A few counts support this clonotype. The V and J genes are TRBV12-3 or TRBV12-4 and TRBJ2-1; perhaps TRBD2 as D (5 bases). Trimming took off 5 bases at V and 2 bases at J, with 10 bases between the two ends. The CDR3 runs to 14 residues. The CDR3 is CASSEGGPYNEQFF. The CDR3 DNA reads as TGTGCCAGCAGTGAGGGCGGCCCCTACAATGAGCAGTTCTTC.

This clonotype was counted many times. The chain carries TRBV9 and TRBJ2-7; 10 positions match TRBD1. Trimming removed 1 base from V and 8 bases from J; junction bases left unmatched: 12. The length of the CDR3 is 16 residues. The germline V gene has CDR1 SGDLS and CDR2 YYNGEE. This CDR3 is CASSVTYGTGETKQYF. The CDR3 nucleotides read TGTGCCAGCAGCGTAACTTACGGGACAGGGGAGACAAAGCAGTACTTC.

J is TRBJ2-1 and V is TRBV11-1; D is tentatively TRBD1 or TRBD2 (5 bases each). V lost 2 bases and J lost 4, with 24 bases in between. Germline-derived CDR1 and CDR2 are SGHAT and FQDESV (reference sequence). This CDR3 spans 19 amino acids. The CDR3 DNA is TGTGCCAGCAGCTTATTTCGGGGCTCTGGGACGCTACTTTACAATGAGCAGTTCTTC. Translation gives CASSLFRGSGTLLYNEQFF.

This clonotype occurred many times. The gene calls are TRBV5-1 and TRBJ2-1, with TRBD2 identical over 9 bases. There are 15 residues in the CDR3. The germline CDR1 and CDR2 sequences are SGHRS and YFSETQ. Trimming cost V 0 bases and J 3 bases; bases outside gene matches: 1. CDR3 loop: CASSLASGIYNEQFF. The CDR3 DNA follows: TGCGCCAGCAGCTTGGCTAGCGGGATCTACAATGAGCAGTTCTTC. Full variable domain (outside the CDR3, taken from reference TRBV5-1 and TRBJ2-1): KAGVTQTPRYLIKTRGQQVTLSCSPISGHRSVSWYQQTPGQGLQFLFEYFSETQRNKGNFPGRFSGRQFSNSRSEMNVSTLELGDSALYLCASSLASGIYNEQFFGPGTRLTVL.

This clonotype was observed at least ten times. The genes are TRBV27 and TRBJ2-1, with TRBD2 matching over 7 bases. The length of the CDR3 is 11 residues. The germline V gene encodes CDR1 MNHEY and CDR2 SMNVEV (reference sequence). After removal of 8 bases from V and 7 bases from J, the junction contained 2 bases not matched to a gene. This chain's CDR3 is CASSGGNEQFF. The DNA for the CDR3 is TGTGCCAGCTCCGGGGGGAATGAGCAGTTCTTC.

This clonotype occurred a few times. The chain couples TRBV18 to TRBJ1-1, with D uncertain. The CDR3 covers 12 residues. Trimming left V 3 bases short and J 7 bases short, with 9 bases between. Per the germline V gene, CDR1 is KGHSH and CDR2 is LQKENI. This CDR3 is CASSPREIEAFF. The CDR3 DNA is TGTGCCAGCTCACCCCGGGAGATTGAAGCTTTCTTT.

The CDR3 bases are TGCAGTGCTAGGGAGGACAGCACAGCGCAGTACTTC. Its translation: CSAREDSTAQYF. The genes are TRBV20-1 and TRBJ2-7, with D tentatively TRBD1 (6 bases). CDR3 length equals 12 residues. Per germline, CDR1 DFQATT and CDR2 SNEGSKA (reference sequence). The V end was cut by 3 bases, the J end by 9 bases, with 15 bases between.

This chain links TRBV20-1 with TRBJ1-6; 7 nucleotides match TRBD1. Germline CDR1 DFQATT, CDR2 SNEGSKA (reference sequence). Unmatched junction bases numbered 7, after V lost 1 base and J lost 4 bases. This CDR3 region has 16 residues. DNA for the CDR3: TGCAGTGCTAGAGCTACCGACAGGGATTATAATTCACCCCTCCACTTT. Translation gives CSARATDRDYNSPLHF.

The chain combines TRBV10-3 with TRBJ2-1; 11 nucleotides match TRBD2. The CDR3 consists of 12 residues. The trim removed 5 bases at V and 9 bases at J, leaving 0 bases unmatched. Germline-derived CDR1 and CDR2 are ENHRY and SYGVKD. The CDR3: CAISTSGGEQFF. DNA for the CDR3: TGTGCCATCAGTACTAGCGGGGGTGAGCAGTTCTTC.

The rearrangement links TRBV28 to TRBJ2-6; no definite D call. Trimming removed 2 bases from V and 4 bases from J, with 9 bases in between. This CDR3 region has 15 residues. CDR1 is MDHEN, CDR2 SYDVKM, per germline. CDR3 region: CASSLRLRGANVLTF. DNA of the CDR3: TGTGCCAGCAGTTTAAGACTTCGAGGGGCCAACGTCCTGACTTTC.

The V call is TRBV5-4, the J call TRBJ2-3; D not certain. CDR1 SGHNT and CDR2 YYREEE come from the germline V gene (reference sequence). The CDR3 has 15 amino acids. Between the trimmed V and J ends, which lost 2 bases and 6 bases, there was a span of 16 bases. This CDR3 is CASSFDQRKVDTQYF. Here the CDR3 DNA reads TGTGCCAGCAGCTTCGACCAAAGAAAGGTGGATACGCAGTATTTT.

This clonotype was observed a few times. The chain joins TRBV6-2 or TRBV6-3 to TRBJ2-2; D remains unclear. CDR3 size: 15 residues. V lost 2 bases, J lost 5 bases, and 12 bases lay in between. Germline CDR1 is MNHEY and CDR2 is SVGEGT. The DNA for the CDR3 is TGTGCCAGCAGTTACCTCGGGCAGGTAACCGGGGAGCTGTTTTTT. It specifies CASSYLGQVTGELFF.

This chain uses TRBV6-5 with TRBJ2-7; possibly TRBD1 for D (5 bases). Trimming removed 2 bases at V and 2 bases at J, with 19 bases between. The germline gives CDR1 MNHEY, CDR2 SVGAGI. The CDR3 is 17 amino acids. CDR3 bases: TGTGCCAGCAGTTACCAGATCCTGGCGCAGGGCACCTACGAGCAGTACTTC. Amino acid sequence: CASSYQILAQGTYEQYF.

This clonotype was counted many times. The chain employs TRBV7-9 and TRBJ2-7; 9 bases are shared with TRBD1. Trimming took 5 bases from V and 4 from J; bases not matched to a gene: 6. The CDR3 extends over 14 amino acids. The germline V gene encodes CDR1 SEHNR and CDR2 FQNEAQ (reference sequence). CDR3 nucleotide sequence: TGTGCCAGCAGCCCTACAGGGGGCAAATACGAGCAGTACTTC. As protein: CASSPTGGKYEQYF.

This clonotype showed up just a few times. This chain joins TRBV9 and TRBJ2-1; 9 bases are a match to TRBD2. V was pared by 0 bases and J by 6 bases, with 4 bases of the junction left unmatched. Germline V gene lookup returns CDR1 SGDLS and CDR2 YYNGEE. This CDR3 is 15 amino acids long. The chain's CDR3 is CASSVVSGSPNEQFF. CDR3 nucleotides: TGTGCCAGCAGCGTAGTTAGCGGGAGCCCCAATGAGCAGTTCTTC.

The chain combines TRBV5-1 with TRBJ1-1; TRBD1 might be the D (6 bases). Deletions cut 4 bases from V and 1 base from J, with 14 bases between. Germline loops: CDR1 SGHRS, CDR2 YFSETQ. The CDR3 is 15 residues long. DNA of the CDR3: TGCGCCAGCAGCAACTCACCGGGACAGAACACTGAAGCTTTCTTT. It encodes CASSNSPGQNTEAFF.

This clonotype came up many times. The V gene is TRBV19, the J gene TRBJ2-1, with a weak D call TRBD2 (6 bases). The germline CDR1 and CDR2 sequences are LNHDA and SQIVND (reference sequence). Trimming left V 5 bases short and J 5 bases short, with 13 bases between. The CDR3 has 14 amino acids. CDR3 sequence (DNA): TGTGCCAGTAGTTCCCGGGACTTTAACAATGAGCAGTTCTTC. Protein sequence: CASSSRDFNNEQFF.

This rearrangement joins TRBV18 to TRBJ2-7; a possible D gene is TRBD2 (5 bases). The germline V gene has CDR1 KGHSH and CDR2 LQKENI. The V and J ends lost 3 bases and 5 bases respectively, with 11 bases between them. The CDR3 sequence is 13 residues long. CDR3 sequence (DNA): TGTGCCAGCTCACCTCGGAGGTACGACGAGCAGTACTTC. This sequence encodes CASSPRRYDEQYF.

V usage is TRBV7-7 and J usage is TRBJ1-1; D is unclear. V was cut by 5 bases and J by 1 base, with 14 bases left in between. The V gene's germline CDR1 is SSHAT and CDR2 FNYEAQ (reference sequence). The CDR3 is made up of 15 amino acids. CDR3 DNA sequence: TGTGCCAGCAGCGCCCTGAACTTACGGAACACTGAAGCTTTCTTT. It translates to CASSALNLRNTEAFF.

This clonotype has at least ten counts. V gene TRBV7-9 combines with J gene TRBJ1-1; no firm D call. The CDR3 has 14 residues. Germline CDR1 and CDR2: SEHNR and FQNEAQ (reference sequence). V lost 5 bases and J lost 11, with 21 bases in between. The CDR3 DNA sequence: TGTGCCAGCAGCGAACCGGGGATGGCGCCGGGGGCTTTCTTT. This sequence encodes CASSEPGMAPGAFF.

The rearrangement uses TRBV5-1 and TRBJ2-1; 12 bases line up with TRBD2. V shed 1 base and J 6 bases; nucleotides not matched to a gene: 2. Per the germline V gene, CDR1 is SGHRS and CDR2 is YFSETQ. This CDR3 spans 15 amino acids. The CDR3 loop is CASSLKLAGGNEQFF. CDR3 DNA: TGCGCCAGCAGCTTGAAACTAGCGGGAGGCAATGAGCAGTTCTTC.